What follows is one T cell receptor (beta chain) and its context. This entry belongs to a study of radiotherapy plus CTLA-4 blockade in lung cancer. The assay was immunoSEQ multiplex PCR, and TCRdb's table has in-frame clones only and misses some. Of 85,000 to 90,000 clones detected, around nine tenths appear once; the ten largest clones hold approximately 16%. The germline V gene encodes CDR1 LGHNA and CDR2 YNFKEQ. CDR3 length: 17 amino acids. Trimming stripped 4 bases from V and 5 bases from J, with 22 bases between. The chain is built from TRBV4-2 and TRBJ2-3, with D maybe TRBD1 (6 bases). The source was peripheral blood, collected from a patient treated with radiotherapy plus ipilimumab. This receptor was identified in a human donor with non-small cell lung cancer that progressed on radiotherapy plus ipilimumab. This chain's CDR3 is CASSPSIGQSYKDTQYF. As DNA, the CDR3 is TGTGCCAGCAGCCCCTCTATTGGACAGTCCTACAAAGATACGCAGTATTTT.